The 29 T cell receptor beta chains listed next were all sequenced from one sample in a study of shared clonotypes between healthy human individuals. Libraries were prepared by immunoSEQ multiplex PCR; TCRdb keeps only in-frame clonotypes and omits some of them. The sample records about 100,000 clones, roughly half being singletons. Sequenced sample: PBMCs. All receptors come from a woman in her thirties or forties in good health. Some clones in this sample may be carry-over from other donors' samples.

This clone occurred a few times. The genes are TRBV6-5 and TRBJ1-1; 7 positions match TRBD1. The length of the CDR3 is 16 residues. V was pared by 4 bases and J by 4 bases, with 12 bases of the junction left unmatched. Germline V lookup: CDR1 MNHEY, CDR2 SVGAGI. CDR3 in amino acids: CASSSPMQGEGTEAFF. The CDR3 nucleotides read TGTGCCAGCAGTTCCCCGATGCAGGGGGAGGGCACTGAAGCTTTCTTT.

The chain couples TRBV30 to TRBJ2-7, with unresolved D. CDR1 and CDR2 from the germline V gene are GTSNPN and SVGIG (reference sequence). V was cut by 0 bases and J by 3 bases, with 12 bases left in between. The CDR3 is 14 residues long. Here the CDR3 DNA reads TGTGCCTGGAGTGTAATTAGTCGTGGCTACGAGCAGTACTTC. This encodes CAWSVISRGYEQYF.

The CDR3 sequence: CASSDGQGRYGYTF. CDR3 DNA sequence: TGCGCCAGCAGCGATGGACAGGGCAGGTATGGCTACACCTTC. The chain has TRBV5-1 and TRBJ1-2; 8 bases are a match to TRBD1. Germline CDR1 and CDR2: SGHRS and YFSETQ. This CDR3 spans 14 amino acids. J gave up 5 bases and V 4 bases, and 7 bases lay outside the gene matches.

This clone was counted ten times or more. The chain recombines TRBV12-2 with TRBJ2-1; the table calls TRBD2, which could not be checked here. TRBV12-2 is deemed a pseudogene. This CDR3 region has 14 residues. CDR3 sequence (DNA): TGTGCAAGTCGCTGCCGACTAGCGGGCTATGAGCAGTTCTTC. Translated: CASRCRLAGYEQFF.

The CDR3 spells CASSSYVGLAGVLAKNIQYF. CDR3 bases: TGTGCCAGCAGCTCCTACGTGGGACTAGCGGGAGTCCTAGCCAAAAACATTCAGTACTTC. The chain couples TRBV5-4 to TRBJ2-4, with 14 bases identical to TRBD2. The CDR3 spans 20 residues. With V trimmed by 3 bases and J by 0 bases, 11 bases remained unmatched. CDR1 SGHNT and CDR2 YYREEE come from the germline V gene (reference sequence).

This clone came up many times. The rearrangement joins TRBV29-1 to TRBJ2-1; D is perhaps TRBD1 or TRBD2 (5 bases each). CDR1 is SQVTM, CDR2 ANQGSEA, per germline. V gave up 6 bases and J gave up 1 base, with 13 bases separating them. This CDR3 is 14 amino acids long. This CDR3 is CSVDWDQSYNEQFF. CDR3 coding DNA: TGCAGCGTCGACTGGGACCAATCCTACAATGAGCAGTTCTTC.

In this sample, this clone turned up many times. V gene TRBV7-9 combines with J gene TRBJ2-1, with no clear D. CDR1 SEHNR and CDR2 FQNEAQ come from the germline V gene (reference sequence). Trimming removed 3 bases from V and 9 bases from J, with 9 bases in between. The CDR3 is made up of 12 amino acids. CDR3 in amino acids: CASSFPVGEQFF. As DNA, the CDR3 is TGTGCCAGCAGCTTCCCAGTCGGTGAGCAGTTCTTC. The full variable domain, in which reference TRBV7-9 and TRBJ2-1 provide the parts outside the CDR3, is DTGVSQNPRHKITKRGQNVTFRCDPISEHNRLYWYRQTLGQGPEFLTYFQNEAQLEKSRLLSDRFSAERPKGSFSTLEIQRTEQGDSAMYLCASSFPVGEQFFGPGTRLTVL.

V usage is TRBV2 and J usage is TRBJ2-2, with D possibly matching TRBD1 (6 bases). Germline V gene data show CDR1 as SNHLY and CDR2 as FYNNEI. The length of the CDR3 is 14 residues. Trimming took 7 bases from V and 3 from J, leaving 12 bases between them. CDR3 in DNA: TGTGCCAGCAAAACAGACAGGTACACCGGGGAGCTGTTTTTT. This gives the protein CASKTDRYTGELFF.

The table lists this clone with many counts. The same CDR3 is also encoded by other DNA sequences in this sample. The chain uses TRBV30 and TRBJ2-5, with 9 bases identical to TRBD1. Germline loops: CDR1 GTSNPN, CDR2 SVGIG (reference sequence). Trimming removed 2 bases from V and 2 bases from J; junction bases left unmatched: 12. This CDR3 comprises 17 residues. This chain's CDR3 is CAWSKGQGWTTQETQYF. The CDR3 coding sequence is TGTGCCTGGAGTAAGGGACAGGGTTGGACAACTCAAGAGACCCAGTACTTC. The full variable domain, completed using reference TRBV30 and TRBJ2-5, is SQTIHQWPATLVQPVGSPLSLECTVEGTSNPNLYWYRQAAGRGLQLLFYSVGIGQISSEVPQNLSASRPQDRQFILSSKKLLLSDSGFYLCAWSKGQGWTTQETQYFGPGTRLLVL.

This clone was recorded many times. Other DNA sequences in this sample translate to the same CDR3. The gene calls are TRBV2 and TRBJ1-2; TRBD1 matches at 9 bases. V shed 7 bases, J shed 0 bases, and the junction held 9 bases outside the gene matches. The CDR3 covers 16 residues. CDR1 is SNHLY, CDR2 FYNNEI, per germline. CDR3: CASTQRGQGTNYGYTF. CDR3 bases: TGTGCCAGCACCCAACGAGGACAGGGGACTAACTATGGCTACACCTTC. Combining the CDR3 with reference TRBV2 and TRBJ1-2 gives the whole variable domain EPEVTQTPSHQVTQMGQEVILRCVPISNHLYFYWYRQILGQKVEFLVSFYNNEISEKSEIFDDQFSVERPDGSNFTLKIRSTKLEDSAMYFCASTQRGQGTNYGYTFGSGTRLTVV.

In this sample, this clone turned up a few times. The chain is built from TRBV6-1 and TRBJ1-1; the D is unclear. With 4 bases removed from V and 1 base from J, the gap between germline ends came to 4 bases. The CDR3 totals 12 residues. Germline lookup yields CDR1 MNHNS and CDR2 SASEGT. The CDR3 nucleotides are TGTGCCAGCAGTGCGGCGAACACTGAAGCTTTCTTT. It translates to CASSAANTEAFF.

This clone was seen ten or more times. The chain combines TRBV28 with TRBJ2-1; TRBD2 agrees at 11 bases. The CDR3 sequence is 18 residues long. The V gene's germline CDR1 is MDHEN and CDR2 SYDVKM. V dropped 3 bases and J dropped 4; count of bases not matched to a gene: 11. The CDR3 is CASSLTGSGRVGYNEQFF. The CDR3 region has the DNA TGTGCCAGCAGTTTGACGGGTAGCGGGAGGGTCGGTTACAATGAGCAGTTCTTC.

This sequence joins TRBV7-9 and TRBJ1-1; no definite D call. There are 13 residues in the CDR3. Germline CDR1 and CDR2: SEHNR and FQNEAQ (reference sequence). V lost 6 bases to trimming and J lost 7 bases, with 15 bases between them. The CDR3 nucleotides read TGTGCCAGCAGAGAGATGAGCTCAAGTGAAGCTTTCTTT. Protein product: CASREMSSSEAFF.

This clone has at least ten counts. The chain joins TRBV7-2 to TRBJ2-7; 10 bases match TRBD1. The length of the CDR3 is 16 residues. With V trimmed by 1 base and J by 2 bases, 5 bases remained unmatched. Germline CDR1 and CDR2: SGHTA and FQGNSA. The CDR3 here is CASSLGGQGPTYEQYF. The CDR3 nucleotides are TGTGCCAGCAGCTTAGGGGGACAGGGGCCCACCTACGAGCAGTACTTC.

The V gene is TRBV7-9, the J gene TRBJ2-7, with TRBD2 identical over 7 bases. The germline gives CDR1 SEHNR, CDR2 FQNEAQ (reference sequence). V lost 0 bases to trimming and J lost 4 bases; unmatched junction nucleotides: 9. This CDR3 region has 16 residues. Here the CDR3 reads CASSLALVAGDYEQYF. In nucleotides, the CDR3 is TGTGCCAGCAGCTTAGCGTTGGTAGCGGGCGATTACGAGCAGTACTTC.

By its share, this clone is medium-sized. The chain combines TRBV11-1 with TRBJ2-7, with D perhaps assigned TRBD1 or TRBD2 (5 bases each). This CDR3 is built from 13 residues. Germline CDR1 is SGHAT and CDR2 is FQDESV (reference sequence). V was cut by 1 base and J by 6 bases, with 10 bases left in between. CDR3 amino acids: CASSLGGVSEQYF. The DNA for the CDR3 is TGTGCCAGCAGCTTAGGAGGGGTTAGCGAGCAGTACTTC.

A word on this clone: At one of its ends the junction is not consistent with the germline gene, which may arise from a read error. The V and J genes are TRBV4-3 and TRBJ2-7; 9 bases map to TRBD1. The CDR3 length is 15 residues. Germline assignment: CDR1 LGHNA and CDR2 YSLEER. CDR3 protein: CASSRLGDRAYEQYF. The CDR3 nucleotides read TGCGCCAGCAGCCGGTTAGGGGACAGGGCCTATGAGCAGTACTTC.

Points on this clone: A far larger clone is off by one base, so a read error is likely. The CDR3 region is CASSVSRRRDEQFF. The CDR3 DNA follows: TGTGCCAGCAGCGTGAGCAGGAGGAGGGATGAGCAGTTCTTC. V gene TRBV9 combines with J gene TRBJ2-1; tentative D call: TRBD2 (6 bases). Germline V gives CDR1 SGDLS, CDR2 YYNGEE. V lost 2 bases and J 8 bases, leaving 14 bases between the germline ends. This CDR3 is 14 amino acids long.

The V call is TRBV6-1, the J call TRBJ2-5, with TRBD2 matching over 10 bases. V dropped 3 bases and J dropped 3; count of bases not matched to a gene: 13. The CDR3 is made up of 18 amino acids. Germline assignment: CDR1 MNHNS and CDR2 SASEGT. The CDR3 reads CASSDWGRAGLAEETQYF. The DNA for the CDR3 is TGTGCCAGCAGTGACTGGGGCAGAGCCGGACTAGCGGAAGAGACCCAGTACTTC.

This sequence joins TRBV20-1 and TRBJ1-2, with D uncertain. This CDR3 comprises 11 residues. The germline V gene has CDR1 DFQATT and CDR2 SNEGSKA (reference sequence). Trimming took off 2 bases at V and 7 bases at J, with 8 bases between the two ends. The CDR3 DNA is TGCAGTGCTAGACCCTCTTTTGGCTACACCTTC. Translated: CSARPSFGYTF.

This clone was detected once. J is TRBJ1-5 and V is TRBV28; D is uncertain. From germline, CDR1 is MDHEN and CDR2 SYDVKM. The CDR3 sequence is 13 residues long. V shed 0 bases and J shed 5 bases, with 5 bases lying between them. The CDR3 DNA reads as TGTGCCAGCAGTTTATGGTCCGATCAGCCCCAGCATTTT. Its translation is CASSLWSDQPQHF.

This clone is termed medium-sized. The genes are TRBV9 and TRBJ2-3; D is uncertain. The CDR3 loop spans 12 amino acids. Trimming shortened V by 4 bases and J by 6 bases, and 9 bases separated the two germline ends. Germline CDR1 and CDR2: SGDLS and YYNGEE. The CDR3 DNA sequence: TGTGCCAGCAGCCTCCTACTGGATACGCAGTATTTT. Translating it yields CASSLLLDTQYF.

As concerns this clone: One base separates it from a far larger clone, so it is likely a read error. The same CDR3 arises from other DNA sequences in this sample as well. The V gene is TRBV20-1, the J gene TRBJ1-2; D not certain. CDR1 is DFQATT and CDR2 is SNEGSKA in the germline V gene (reference sequence). CDR3 length equals 11 residues. Trimming cost V 6 bases and J 8 bases, with 13 bases left between them. The DNA for the CDR3 is TGCAGTGCCGGACGCGGGGAAGGCTACACCTTC. It specifies CSAGRGEGYTF.

Worth noting for this clone: Only one base separates this from a far larger clonotype, so it likely reflects a read error. The gene calls are TRBV18 and TRBJ2-5; a weak D match, TRBD2 (6 bases). CDR1 and CDR2 (germline): KGHSH, LQKENI. This CDR3 is built from 14 residues. CDR3 residues: CASSPPRDDREQHF. DNA for the CDR3: TGTGCCAGCTCACCTCCTCGGGACGATCGGGAGCAGCACTTC.

This clone came up many times. The V and J genes are TRBV4-3 and TRBJ1-4; D remains ambiguous. V was shortened by 1 base and J by 6 bases, with 15 bases between the two germline ends. CDR1 and CDR2 from the germline V gene are LGHNA and YSLEER. The CDR3 is 16 amino acids. This chain's CDR3 is CASSQGAPDVYEKLFF. The DNA of the CDR3 is TGCGCCAGCAGCCAAGGAGCCCCGGACGTCTATGAAAAACTGTTTTTT.

The chain combines TRBV5-1 with TRBJ2-3; the D is unclear. The CDR3 spans 14 residues. Trimming shortened V by 7 bases and J by 1 base, and 13 bases separated the two germline ends. Germline V lookup: CDR1 SGHRS, CDR2 YFSETQ. DNA for the CDR3: TGCGCCAGCCGCTCTGCGGCGGGCACAGATACGCAGTATTTT. Its translation is CASRSAAGTDTQYF.

The chain employs TRBV27 and TRBJ1-6; TRBD1 is a possible D gene (5 bases). Germline V gene lookup returns CDR1 MNHEY and CDR2 SMNVEV (reference sequence). With 5 bases removed from V and 2 bases from J, the gap between germline ends came to 22 bases. CDR3 length equals 19 residues. CDR3 amino acids: CASSAQGIFGRAYNSPLHF. CDR3 in DNA: TGTGCCAGCAGTGCCCAGGGTATCTTTGGACGAGCCTATAATTCACCCCTCCACTTT.

A few counts support this clone. Other DNA sequences of this sample code for an identical CDR3. This chain links TRBV28 with TRBJ1-5, with D hard to call. Trimming stripped 2 bases from V and 7 bases from J, with 12 bases between. This CDR3 comprises 14 residues. Germline V gives CDR1 MDHEN, CDR2 SYDVKM. In nucleotides, the CDR3 is TGTGCCAGCAGTTTACTGCCAGGCTCGCAGCCCCAGCATTTT. As protein: CASSLLPGSQPQHF.

The CDR3 protein is CASTGNWQYNEQFF. The CDR3 region has the DNA TGTGCCAGCACCGGGAATTGGCAGTACAATGAGCAGTTCTTC. The chain recombines TRBV6-1 with TRBJ2-1; TRBD2 is a possible D gene (5 bases). The germline V gene has CDR1 MNHNS and CDR2 SASEGT. This CDR3 is 14 amino acids long. Trimming stripped 7 bases from V and 4 bases from J, with 14 bases between.